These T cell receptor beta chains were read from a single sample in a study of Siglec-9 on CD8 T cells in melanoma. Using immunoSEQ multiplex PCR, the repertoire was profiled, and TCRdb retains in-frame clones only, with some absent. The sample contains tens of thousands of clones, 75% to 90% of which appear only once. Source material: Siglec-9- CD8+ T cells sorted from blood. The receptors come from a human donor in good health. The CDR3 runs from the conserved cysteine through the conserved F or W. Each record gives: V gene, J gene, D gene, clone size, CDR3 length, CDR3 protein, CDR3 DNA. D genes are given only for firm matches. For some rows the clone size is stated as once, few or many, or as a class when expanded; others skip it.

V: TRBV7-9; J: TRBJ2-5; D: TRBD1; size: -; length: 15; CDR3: CASSPRDRGQETQYF; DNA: TGTGCCAGCAGCCCACGGGACAGGGGCCAAGAGACCCAGTACTTC
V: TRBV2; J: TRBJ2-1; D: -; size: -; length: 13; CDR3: CASSEVLAGEQFF; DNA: TGTGCCAGCAGTGAAGTGCTAGCCGGGGAGCAGTTCTTC
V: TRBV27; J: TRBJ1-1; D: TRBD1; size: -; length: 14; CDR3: CASSLGQENTEAFF; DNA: TGTGCCAGCAGTCTCGGACAGGAGAACACTGAAGCTTTCTTT
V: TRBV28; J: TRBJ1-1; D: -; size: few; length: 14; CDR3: CASSLRGGNTEAFF; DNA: TGTGCCAGCAGTTTGAGGGGGGGGAACACTGAAGCTTTCTTT
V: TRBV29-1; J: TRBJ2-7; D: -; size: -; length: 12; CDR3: CSVEDDGYEQYF; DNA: TGCAGCGTTGAAGATGATGGCTACGAGCAGTACTTC
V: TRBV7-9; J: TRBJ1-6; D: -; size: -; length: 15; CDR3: CASSSKEGSLSPLHF; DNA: TGTGCCAGCAGCTCCAAGGAGGGGAGTTTGTCACCCCTCCACTTT
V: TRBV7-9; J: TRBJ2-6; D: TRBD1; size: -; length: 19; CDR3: CASTITGTGEYSGANVLTF; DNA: TGTGCCAGCACCATTACCGGGACAGGGGAATACTCTGGGGCCAACGTCCTGACTTTC
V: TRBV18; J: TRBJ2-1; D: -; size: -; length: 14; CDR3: CASSPRDSYDEQFF; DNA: TGTGCCAGCTCACCTCGGGACTCTTACGATGAGCAGTTCTTC
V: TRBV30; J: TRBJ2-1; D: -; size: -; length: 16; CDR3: CAWSAPGISSYNEQFF; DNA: TGTGCCTGGAGTGCTCCCGGGATTAGCTCCTACAATGAGCAGTTCTTC
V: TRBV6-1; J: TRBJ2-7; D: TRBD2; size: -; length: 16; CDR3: CASSELERELSYEQYF; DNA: TGTGCCAGCAGTGAATTGGAGCGGGAACTCTCCTACGAGCAGTACTTC
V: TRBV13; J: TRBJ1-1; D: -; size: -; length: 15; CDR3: CASSPRGGQNTEAFF; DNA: TGTGCCAGCAGCCCCCGCGGGGGACAGAACACTGAAGCTTTCTTT
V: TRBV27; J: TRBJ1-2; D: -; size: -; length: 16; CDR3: CASSLRAGQNNYGYTF; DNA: TGTGCCAGCAGTTTACGTGCCGGACAGAATAACTATGGCTACACCTTC
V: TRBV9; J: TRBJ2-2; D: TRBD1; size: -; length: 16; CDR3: CASSHRDRENTGELFF; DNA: TGTGCCAGCAGTCACCGAGACAGGGAAAACACCGGGGAGCTGTTTTTT
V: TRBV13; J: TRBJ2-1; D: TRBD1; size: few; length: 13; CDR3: CASRATGGDEQFF; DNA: TGTGCCAGCAGAGCGACAGGGGGCGATGAGCAGTTCTTC
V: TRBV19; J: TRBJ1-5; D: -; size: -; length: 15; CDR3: CASSIWDTENQPQHF; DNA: TGTGCCAGTAGTATATGGGACACGGAAAATCAGCCCCAGCATTTT
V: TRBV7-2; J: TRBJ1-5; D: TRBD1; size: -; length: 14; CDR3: CASSPPSGGQPQHF; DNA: TGTGCCAGCAGCCCTCCCTCAGGGGGTCAGCCCCAGCATTTT
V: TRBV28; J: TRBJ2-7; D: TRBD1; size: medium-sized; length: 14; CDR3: CASSLTGGFHEQYF; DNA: TGTGCCAGCAGTTTGACAGGGGGCTTCCACGAGCAGTACTTC
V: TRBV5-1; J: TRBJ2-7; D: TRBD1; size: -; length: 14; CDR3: CASSLSGQGYEQYF; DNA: TGCGCCAGCAGCTTATCTGGACAGGGGTACGAGCAGTACTTC
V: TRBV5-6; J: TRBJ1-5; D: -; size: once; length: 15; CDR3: CASSLNRVGNQPQHF; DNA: TGTGCCAGCAGCTTGAACAGGGTAGGAAATCAGCCCCAGCATTTT
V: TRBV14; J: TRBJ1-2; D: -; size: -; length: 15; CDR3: CASSPRAVGGYGYTF; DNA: TGTGCCAGCAGCCCCCGAGCCGTGGGGGGGTATGGCTACACCTTC
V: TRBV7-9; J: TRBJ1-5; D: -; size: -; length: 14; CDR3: CASSLAGDNQPQHF; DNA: TGTGCCAGCAGCTTGGCGGGAGACAATCAGCCCCAGCATTTT
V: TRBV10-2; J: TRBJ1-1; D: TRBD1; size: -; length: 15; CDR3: CATSTLSTGGPEAFF; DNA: TGCGCCACGTCAACGCTTTCAACAGGGGGCCCTGAAGCTTTCTTT
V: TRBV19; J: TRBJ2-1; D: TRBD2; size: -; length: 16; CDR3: CASSMTSGGLYNEQFF; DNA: TGTGCCAGTAGCATGACTAGCGGGGGCCTTTACAATGAGCAGTTCTTC
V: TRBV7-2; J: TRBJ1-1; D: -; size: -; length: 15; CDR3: CASSLGGARNTEAFF; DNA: TGTGCCAGCAGCTTAGGGGGAGCAAGGAACACTGAAGCTTTCTTT
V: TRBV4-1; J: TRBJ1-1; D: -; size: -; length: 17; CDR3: CASSQDMGLWDAGEAFF; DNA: TGCGCCAGCAGCCAAGATATGGGGCTGTGGGATGCAGGTGAAGCTTTCTTT
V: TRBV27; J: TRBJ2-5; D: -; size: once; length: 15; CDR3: CASAPLAGTVETQYF; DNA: TGTGCCAGCGCCCCTCTTGCGGGGACAGTCGAGACCCAGTACTTC
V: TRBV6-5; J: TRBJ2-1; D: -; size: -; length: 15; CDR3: CASSYADPTINEQFF; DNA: TGTGCCAGCAGTTACGCCGACCCTACAATTAATGAGCAGTTCTTC
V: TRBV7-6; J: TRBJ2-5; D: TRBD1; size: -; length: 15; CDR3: CASSQLGTDQETQYF; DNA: TGTGCCAGCAGCCAACTTGGGACAGACCAAGAGACCCAGTACTTC
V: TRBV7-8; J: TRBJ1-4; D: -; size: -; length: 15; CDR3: CASSARTAFNEKLFF; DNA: TGTGCCAGCAGCGCCAGGACAGCATTTAATGAAAAACTGTTTTTT
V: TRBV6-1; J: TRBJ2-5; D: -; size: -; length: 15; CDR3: CASSDSLRIGETQYF; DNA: TGTGCCAGCAGTGATTCGTTGAGGATCGGAGAGACCCAGTACTTC
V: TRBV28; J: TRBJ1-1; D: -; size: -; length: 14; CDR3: CASSFRLGDTEAFF; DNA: TGTGCCAGCAGTTTCAGGTTGGGAGACACTGAAGCTTTCTTT
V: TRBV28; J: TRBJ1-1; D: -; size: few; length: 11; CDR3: CASSFQSEAFF; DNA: TGTGCCAGCAGTTTTCAGTCTGAAGCTTTCTTT
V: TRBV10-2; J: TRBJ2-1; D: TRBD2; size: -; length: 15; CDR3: CASSQLAGSSNEQFF; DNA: TGCGCCAGCAGTCAACTAGCGGGTTCGTCGAATGAGCAGTTCTTC
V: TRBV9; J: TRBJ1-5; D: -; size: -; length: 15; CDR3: CASSERGLSNQPQHF; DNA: TGTGCCAGCAGCGAGCGGGGACTTAGCAATCAGCCCCAGCATTTT
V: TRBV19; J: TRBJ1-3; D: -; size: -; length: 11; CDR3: CASMRGDTIYF; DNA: TGTGCCAGTATGAGGGGGGACACCATATATTTT
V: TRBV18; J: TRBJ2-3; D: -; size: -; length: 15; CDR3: CASSPGTTSTDTQYF; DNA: TGTGCCAGCTCACCCGGGACAACTAGCACAGATACGCAGTATTTT
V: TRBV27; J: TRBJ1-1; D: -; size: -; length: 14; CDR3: CASSFGIAGTEAFF; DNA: TGTGCCAGCAGTTTTGGGATAGCAGGGACTGAAGCTTTCTTT
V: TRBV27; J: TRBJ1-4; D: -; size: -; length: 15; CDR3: CASSTKVGTAEKLFF; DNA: TGTGCCAGCAGTACTAAAGTCGGGACGGCGGAAAAACTGTTTTTT
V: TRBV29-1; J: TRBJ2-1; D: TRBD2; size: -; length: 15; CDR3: CSVPPFSGSSNEQFF; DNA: TGCAGCGTTCCCCCCTTTAGCGGGAGCTCCAATGAGCAGTTCTTC